The 27 T cell receptor beta chains presented below share a single source sample, sequenced in a study of OX40 agonist ivuxolimab in advanced cancers. Preparation of the library involved the immunoSEQ multiplex PCR assay. This immuneACCESS table, as held by TCRdb, lists in-frame sequences with V and J called but not all clones. Of the missing ones, under half trace to an unresolved V gene in checked studies; the others have no known cause. Here the sample has 50,000 or so clones; around 77% occur a single time. The ten largest account for roughly 2% of the sample. Sequencing was performed on CD4+ or CD8+ T cells sorted from blood, taken in a trial of the OX40 agonist ivuxolimab. These receptors were taken from an adult with an advanced solid tumor such as melanoma, head and neck, liver or kidney cancer.

The genes are TRBV11-2 and TRBJ2-2; TRBD2 matches 10 bases. This CDR3 is 16 amino acids long. After removal of 3 bases from V and 3 bases from J, the junction contained 4 bases not matched to a gene. Germline V gene data show CDR1 as SGHAT and CDR2 as FQNNGV. CDR3 region: CASSFGLAGDTGELFF. CDR3 nucleotides: TGTGCCAGCAGCTTTGGTCTAGCGGGAGACACCGGGGAGCTGTTTTTT.

J is TRBJ2-3 and V is TRBV27; D might be TRBD2 (6 bases). Germline CDR1 reads MNHEY; CDR2 reads SMNVEV (reference sequence). The length of the CDR3 is 14 residues. V gave up 7 bases and J gave up 5 bases, with 16 bases separating them. The CDR3 DNA is TGTGCCAGCAAGGAGGGCCCGGCACGAGATACGCAGTATTTT. Its protein is CASKEGPARDTQYF.

The V call is TRBV5-6, the J call TRBJ1-1; D is undetermined. Germline V gives CDR1 SGHDT, CDR2 YYEEEE. The V gene lost 4 bases and the J gene lost 3 bases, with 19 bases spanning the gap. CDR3 length: 16 residues. The DNA for the CDR3 is TGTGCCAGCAGCCACCCCGGGGTAGGGTCGGACACTGAAGCTTTCTTT. Amino acids: CASSHPGVGSDTEAFF. Filled out from reference TRBV5-6 and TRBJ1-1, the complete variable domain reads DAGVTQSPTHLIKTRGQQVTLRCSPKSGHDTVSWYQQALGQGPQFIFQYYEEEERQRGNFPDRFSGHQFPNYSSELNVNALLLGDSALYLCASSHPGVGSDTEAFFGQGTRLTVV.

This clone has a handful of counts. The J gene is TRBJ1-4, the V gene TRBV4-1, with TRBD1 as a possible D gene (5 bases). V lost 2 bases and J 3 bases, leaving 13 bases between the germline ends. CDR3 length: 16 residues. CDR1 MGHRA and CDR2 YSYEKL come from the germline V gene. As DNA, the CDR3 is TGCGCCAGCAGCCAACCTCTAAGGGGATCTAATGAAAAACTGTTTTTT. Amino acids: CASSQPLRGSNEKLFF.

This clone came up a few times. The V and J genes are TRBV2 and TRBJ2-7; maybe TRBD1 (6 bases). The length of the CDR3 is 15 residues. The V end lost 2 bases, the J end lost 0 bases, and 11 bases lay between the germline ends. Germline CDR1 reads SNHLY; CDR2 reads FYNNEI. The CDR3 DNA reads TGTGCCAGCAGTGAATCCACAGGGAACTCCTACGAGCAGTACTTC. This encodes CASSESTGNSYEQYF.

This clone has just one count. The DNA for the CDR3 is TGTGCCAGCACCATAGGAAGTGAGGGGCAACGCGGCTACACCTTC. This codes for CASTIGSEGQRGYTF. The J gene is TRBJ1-2, the V gene TRBV28; TRBD1 is a possible D gene (5 bases). Germline V CDR1 and CDR2: MDHEN, SYDVKM. Trimming cost V 7 bases and J 8 bases, with 23 bases left between them. This CDR3 is built from 15 residues.

This sequence joins TRBV12-5 and TRBJ1-2, with D uncertain. From germline, CDR1 is LGHNT and CDR2 FRNRAP. V shed 0 bases and J shed 0 bases, with 17 bases lying between them. The CDR3 consists of 18 residues. The CDR3 coding sequence is TGTGCTAGTGGTTTGGTACTGAGCGGTCAGTCGCCTAACTATGGCTACACCTTC. This translates into CASGLVLSGQSPNYGYTF.

This clone was seen a handful of times. The chain has TRBV11-2 and TRBJ2-7, with TRBD2 identical over 9 bases. V gave up 0 bases and J gave up 6 bases; unmatched junction bases: 15. Per the germline V gene, CDR1 is SGHAT and CDR2 is FQNNGV. This CDR3 comprises 18 residues. The CDR3 DNA follows: TGTGCCAGCAGCTTAGATCGGGGGCTAGCGGGATCTCAGGGCGAGCAGTACTTC. Translating it yields CASSLDRGLAGSQGEQYF.

The V call is TRBV4-1, the J call TRBJ2-6, with D tentatively TRBD1 (6 bases). The CDR3 consists of 19 residues. CDR1 is MGHRA, CDR2 YSYEKL, per germline. V shed 1 base and J shed 0 bases, with 16 bases lying between them. The CDR3 nucleotides are TGCGCCAGCAGCCAAGCGTTCCGGGACACTTCCTCTGGGGCCAACGTCCTGACTTTC. Translated: CASSQAFRDTSSGANVLTF.

This chain connects TRBV5-1 to TRBJ2-7, with TRBD2 identical over 13 bases. Germline V gene sequence: CDR1 SGHRS, CDR2 YFSETQ. V was clipped by 4 bases and J by 8 bases; unmatched bases: 6. This CDR3 comprises 14 residues. CDR3: CASSETSGRPQQYF. The DNA for the CDR3 is TGCGCCAGCAGCGAGACTAGCGGGAGGCCCCAGCAGTACTTC. Filled out from reference TRBV5-1 and TRBJ2-7, the complete variable domain reads KAGVTQTPRYLIKTRGQQVTLSCSPISGHRSVSWYQQTPGQGLQFLFEYFSETQRNKGNFPGRFSGRQFSNSRSEMNVSTLELGDSALYLCASSETSGRPQQYFGPGTRLTVT.

V is TRBV6-5 and J is TRBJ2-2; TRBD1 matches 8 bases. The CDR3 is 15 amino acids. Germline CDR1 reads MNHEY; CDR2 reads SVGAGI. V shed 5 bases, J shed 6 bases, and the junction held 8 bases outside the gene matches. In nucleotides, the CDR3 is TGTGCCAGCAGTGCAGGGGGCGCGGGCTCCGGGGAGCTGTTTTTT. This encodes CASSAGGAGSGELFF.

The chain is built from TRBV7-2 and TRBJ2-3, with D perhaps matching TRBD1 (6 bases). This CDR3 has 18 residues. Germline CDR1 and CDR2: SGHTA and FQGNSA. Trimming took 0 bases from V and 1 from J, leaving 17 bases between them. CDR3 residues: CASSLAFRQGIGTDTQYF. DNA of the CDR3: TGTGCCAGCAGCTTAGCGTTCCGGCAGGGGATCGGCACAGATACGCAGTATTTT.

The gene calls are TRBV29-1 and TRBJ2-7, with TRBD1 matching 8 bases. After removal of 4 bases from V and 7 bases from J, the junction contained 6 bases not matched to a gene. CDR1 and CDR2 (germline): SQVTM, ANQGSEA. The CDR3 is made up of 12 amino acids. The CDR3 sequence: CSVGQGAVEQYF. The CDR3 DNA is TGCAGCGTTGGGCAGGGGGCGGTGGAGCAGTACTTC.

This clone was seen once. This chain joins TRBV7-9 and TRBJ2-7; D might be TRBD1 or TRBD2, each matching 5 bases. Germline V gene lookup returns CDR1 SEHNR and CDR2 FQNEAQ (reference sequence). Trimming took off 5 bases at V and 3 bases at J, with 8 bases between the two ends. The CDR3 is 12 residues long. The chain's CDR3 is CASSRDHYEQYF. The CDR3 coding sequence is TGTGCCAGCAGCCGGGACCACTACGAGCAGTACTTC.

This chain uses TRBV7-9 with TRBJ2-1; the D call may be TRBD1 or TRBD2 (6 bases each). Germline V gene lookup returns CDR1 SEHNR and CDR2 FQNEAQ (reference sequence). V lost 0 bases and J lost 0, with 9 bases in between. The CDR3 length is 16 residues. This chain's CDR3 is CASSLAGGRSYNEQFF. The CDR3 nucleotides read TGTGCCAGCAGCTTAGCTGGGGGGCGCTCCTACAATGAGCAGTTCTTC.

The gene calls are TRBV27 and TRBJ1-5; D remains unclear. Looked up from germline, CDR1 is MNHEY and CDR2 is SMNVEV (reference sequence). Trimming shortened V by 3 bases and J by 0 bases, and 6 bases separated the two germline ends. The CDR3 contains 14 residues. The CDR3 protein is CASSFDISNQPQHF. In nucleotides, the CDR3 is TGTGCCAGCAGTTTTGACATTAGCAATCAGCCCCAGCATTTT.

The CDR3 region is CASKSENGNTEAFF. In DNA form, the CDR3 reads TGTGCCAGCAAAAGTGAGAACGGGAACACTGAAGCTTTCTTT. The chain links TRBV2 to TRBJ1-1; D remains ambiguous. CDR1 is SNHLY, CDR2 FYNNEI, per germline. The CDR3 totals 14 residues. Between the trimmed V and J ends, which lost 7 bases and 1 base, there was a span of 13 bases.

The V gene is TRBV28, the J gene TRBJ1-5, with D possibly being TRBD1 (5 bases). This CDR3 spans 15 amino acids. Germline values: CDR1 MDHEN, CDR2 SYDVKM. V lost 6 bases to trimming and J lost 4 bases, with 16 bases between them. CDR3 in amino acids: CASSNRGAWNQPQHF. The CDR3 DNA is TGTGCCAGCAGCAACCGAGGGGCTTGGAATCAGCCCCAGCATTTT. The entire variable domain, with the rest obtained from reference TRBV28 and TRBJ1-5, is as follows: DVKVTQSSRYLVKRTGEKVFLECVQDMDHENMFWYRQDPGLGLRLIYFSYDVKMKEKGDIPEGYSVSREKKERFSLILESASTNQTSMYLCASSNRGAWNQPQHFGDGTRLSIL.

The chain is built from TRBV6-5 and TRBJ2-7; D assignment may be TRBD1 or TRBD2 (5 bases each). The CDR3 sequence is 12 residues long. Trimming left V 8 bases short and J 7 bases short, with 15 bases between. Germline-derived CDR1 and CDR2 are MNHEY and SVGAGI. CDR3 bases: TGTGCCAGCCAGGACCAGGGACGTGAGCAGTACTTC. It encodes CASQDQGREQYF.

This clone occurred once. The genes are TRBV5-1 and TRBJ2-1, with D tentatively TRBD1 (5 bases). Germline CDR1 and CDR2: SGHRS and YFSETQ. Between the trimmed V and J ends, which lost 5 bases and 6 bases, there was a span of 12 bases. This CDR3 comprises 13 residues. CDR3 protein: CASSSQGLNEQFF. The CDR3 nucleotides are TGCGCCAGCAGTAGTCAGGGCCTCAATGAGCAGTTCTTC.

The sample holds a few counts of this clone. The chain couples TRBV27 to TRBJ1-1, with D tentatively TRBD1 (5 bases). The CDR3 loop spans 11 amino acids. Germline lookup yields CDR1 MNHEY and CDR2 SMNVEV (reference sequence). V lost 5 bases to trimming and J lost 12 bases, with 13 bases between them. The CDR3 protein is CASSTQGATFF. Written as DNA, the CDR3 is TGTGCCAGCAGTACCCAAGGGGCAACTTTCTTT.

This rearrangement joins TRBV2 to TRBJ1-2; 8 nucleotides line up with TRBD1. There are 13 residues in the CDR3. Per the germline V gene, CDR1 is SNHLY and CDR2 is FYNNEI. The CDR3 loop is CAGRTGPAHGYTF. In DNA form, the CDR3 reads TGTGCAGGCAGGACAGGGCCCGCACATGGCTACACCTTC. Full variable domain (rest looked up from reference TRBV2 and TRBJ1-2): EPEVTQTPSHQVTQMGQEVILRCVPISNHLYFYWYRQILGQKVEFLVSFYNNEISEKSEIFDDQFSVERPDGSNFTLKIRSTKLEDSAMYFCAGRTGPAHGYTFGSGTRLTVV.

This chain links TRBV18 with TRBJ2-1; D not certain. V was pared by 0 bases and J by 6 bases, with 9 bases between. In germline, CDR1 is KGHSH, CDR2 LQKENI. This CDR3 has 14 residues. In DNA form, the CDR3 reads TGTGCCAGCTCACCACCTGGATTGCGCAATGAGCAGTTCTTC. Its translation: CASSPPGLRNEQFF.

The CDR3 DNA reads as TGTGCCAGCAGTTTAATGGGGGCGAAGAGTCAGCCCCAGCATTTT. It translates to CASSLMGAKSQPQHF. The V call is TRBV27, the J call TRBJ1-5, with D possibly matching TRBD1 (6 bases). Germline CDR1 MNHEY, CDR2 SMNVEV (reference sequence). Between the trimmed V and J ends, which lost 2 bases and 6 bases, there was a span of 14 bases. This CDR3 comprises 15 residues.

This sequence joins TRBV5-6 and TRBJ2-2; D gene uncertain. CDR3 length: 16 residues. The V gene's germline CDR1 is SGHDT and CDR2 YYEEEE. The V end lost 1 base, the J end lost 4 bases, and 14 bases lay between the germline ends. This CDR3 reads CASSLRPFSPTGELFF. For the CDR3, the DNA is TGTGCCAGCAGCTTGAGGCCTTTTTCACCCACCGGGGAGCTGTTTTTT. Full variable domain (outside the CDR3, taken from reference TRBV5-6 and TRBJ2-2): DAGVTQSPTHLIKTRGQQVTLRCSPKSGHDTVSWYQQALGQGPQFIFQYYEEEERQRGNFPDRFSGHQFPNYSSELNVNALLLGDSALYLCASSLRPFSPTGELFFGEGSRLTVL.

This clone is deemed medium-sized. V is TRBV7-9 and J is TRBJ1-2; D unresolved. Between the trimmed V and J ends, which lost 0 bases and 2 bases, there was a span of 4 bases. Germline V lookup: CDR1 SEHNR, CDR2 FQNEAQ (reference sequence). This CDR3 has 13 amino acids. The CDR3 here is CASSLALNYGYTF. CDR3 DNA sequence: TGTGCCAGCAGCTTAGCACTAAACTATGGCTACACCTTC.

This clone was seen a single time. V and J are TRBV2 and TRBJ2-7, with 7 bases fitting TRBD1. In germline, CDR1 is SNHLY, CDR2 FYNNEI. The CDR3 spans 12 residues. Unmatched junction bases numbered 3, after V lost 6 bases and J lost 4 bases. The CDR3 is CASRDREYEQYF. The DNA of the CDR3 is TGTGCCAGCAGAGACAGGGAATACGAGCAGTACTTC.